The table lists the clone carrying this T cell receptor beta chain with a few counts. Its antigen is not known. Germline CDR1 and CDR2: GTSNPN and SVGIG (reference sequence). The CDR3 spans 13 residues. Trimming removed 5 bases from V and 2 bases from J; junction bases left unmatched: 6. The data originate from a study of beta chain features in type 1 diabetes. General observations from the study: When Type 1 diabetes patients were examined, their TCRB CDR3s proved moderately but significantly shorter in all four CD4+ subsets. An over-representation of cells with high TCR expression could result from cDNA sequencing. Sampled from patients, naive, central memory and Treg TCRB repertoires appeared more similar than those sampled from healthy donors.

The authors reverse transcribed all of the isolated RNA, so sequencing captured expressed TCRB transcripts. Produced via immunoSEQ multiplex PCR; TCRdb's table is partial and in-frame only. The sample carries 160,000 or so clones, around 9% recorded once. The V call is TRBV30, the J call TRBJ2-7, with 7 nucleotides matching TRBD2. The sequencing input was central memory CD4+ T cells from blood. The sequence was collected from a woman aged 25-40 years with type 1 diabetes. The CDR3, as DNA: TGTGCCTGGGGAGCGGGACCAACCTACGAGCAGTACTTC. Translating it yields CAWGAGPTYEQYF.